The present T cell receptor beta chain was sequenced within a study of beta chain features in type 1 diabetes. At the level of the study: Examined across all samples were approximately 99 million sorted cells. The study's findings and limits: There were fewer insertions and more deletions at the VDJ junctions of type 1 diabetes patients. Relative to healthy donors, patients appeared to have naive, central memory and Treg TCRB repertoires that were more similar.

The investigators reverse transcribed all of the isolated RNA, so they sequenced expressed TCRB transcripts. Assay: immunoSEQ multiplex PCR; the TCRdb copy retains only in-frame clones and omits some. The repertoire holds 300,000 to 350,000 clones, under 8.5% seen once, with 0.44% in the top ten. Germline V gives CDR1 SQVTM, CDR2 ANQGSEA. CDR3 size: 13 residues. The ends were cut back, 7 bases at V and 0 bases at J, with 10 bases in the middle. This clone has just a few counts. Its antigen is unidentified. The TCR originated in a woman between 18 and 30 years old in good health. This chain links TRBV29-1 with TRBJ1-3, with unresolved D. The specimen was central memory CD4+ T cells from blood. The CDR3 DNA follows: TGCAGCGCAACCGAAACCTCTGGAAACACCATATATTTT. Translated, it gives CSATETSGNTIYF. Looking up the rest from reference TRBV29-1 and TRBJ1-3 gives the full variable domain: SAVISQKPSRDICQRGTSLTIQCQVDSQVTMMFWYRQQPGQSLTLIATANQGSEATYESGFVIDKFPISRPNLTFSTLTVSNMSPEDSSIYLCSATETSGNTIYFGEGSWLTVV.